The entry below describes one T cell receptor (beta chain). This sample stems from a study of T-cell reconstitution after alpha-beta-depleted transplantation in children. Unique molecular identifiers were used in preparing the TCRbeta library. TCRdb called the PCR reads again in MiXCR, with one record for every CDR3 protein. The table includes a few hundred thousand distinct CDR3 sequences, about an eighth detected once. Germline CDR1 reads SGHKS; CDR2 reads YYEKEE (reference sequence). The germline V and J ends were trimmed by 3 bases and 10 bases, with 15 bases remaining between them. This CDR3 has 13 residues.

Sequencing was performed on PBMCs, taken from the stem cell graft. This TCR was sampled from a human donor who donated a stem cell graft to a child with Fanconi anemia. This chain joins TRBV5-5 and TRBJ2-3; unclear D gene. CDR3 residues: CASSSLRFVAQYF. CDR3 DNA sequence: TGTGCCAGCAGCTCCCTGCGATTCGTTGCGCAGTATTTT.